This TCR beta chain was sequenced in a study of blood T cell repertoires in COVID-19. Study-level information: COVID-19 samples collected from the United States, Italy and Spain covered acute and convalescent phases. T cells, B-cell-depleted T cells, or PBMCs provided the cDNA or gDNA that served as material.

The method was immunoSEQ multiplex PCR; TCRdb's version includes in-frame clones alone and lacks a portion of them. There are 250,000 to 300,000 clones in the sample; 75% to 90% occur only once, and around 13% lies in the top ten. Seattle patients were enrolled while actively infected and followed longitudinally. Germline V gives CDR1 MDHEN, CDR2 SYDVKM. Trimming stripped 6 bases from V and 7 bases from J, with 22 bases between. CDR3 length: 17 residues. The sequence came from a woman in her 70s with COVID-19, enrolled during active disease. Sequencing input: peripheral blood. The chain recombines TRBV28 with TRBJ1-6; D is perhaps TRBD1 (6 bases). The CDR3 here is CASRSLAGAFLNSPLHF. The CDR3 region has the DNA TGTGCCAGCAGATCCTTAGCGGGGGCGTTCCTAAATTCACCCCTCCACTTT.